A single sample is the source of the 25 T cell receptor beta chains below, sequenced in a study of blood T cell repertoires in COVID-19. The method was immunoSEQ multiplex PCR; TCRdb's version includes in-frame clones alone and lacks a portion of them. The table shows more than 300,000 clones, with roughly 86% occurring only once. The sample was peripheral blood. The source of these receptors is a woman in her 70s with COVID-19, enrolled during active disease.

In DNA, the CDR3 is TGTGCCTGGAACCCGGACATAGCTAACTATGGCTACACCTTC. Amino acids: CAWNPDIANYGYTF. The chain links TRBV30 to TRBJ1-2; TRBD1 is a possible D gene (5 bases). The CDR3 extends over 14 amino acids. Germline-derived CDR1 and CDR2 are GTSNPN and SVGIG (reference sequence). Between the trimmed V and J ends, which lost 4 bases and 0 bases, there was a span of 12 bases.

This rearrangement joins TRBV6-1 to TRBJ1-6; D unresolved. V lost 2 bases, J lost 10 bases, and 12 bases lay in between. Germline CDR1 reads MNHNS; CDR2 reads SASEGT. The CDR3 totals 14 residues. The CDR3 nucleotides are TGTGCCAGCAGTGAACTCGGGTCTAGGTCACCCCTCCACTTT. Translation gives CASSELGSRSPLHF.

This clone showed up just once. The rearrangement uses TRBV5-1 and TRBJ2-1; 8 bases align to TRBD1. The CDR3 length is 13 residues. V trimming: 6 bases; J trimming: 7 bases; junction bases outside the gene matches: 6. CDR1 is SGHRS and CDR2 is YFSETQ in the germline V gene. CDR3 sequence reads: CASKDRVRNEQFF. The CDR3 region has the DNA TGCGCCAGCAAGGACAGGGTCCGTAATGAGCAGTTCTTC.

The V call is TRBV7-9, the J call TRBJ1-2, with TRBD1 as a possible D gene (5 bases). The germline V gene has CDR1 SEHNR and CDR2 FQNEAQ (reference sequence). Trimming took 1 base from V and 2 from J, leaving 11 bases between them. The CDR3 loop spans 15 amino acids. In DNA form, the CDR3 reads TGTGCCAGCAGCTTAGGCAGGGAAGTCAACTATGGCTACACCTTC. This codes for CASSLGREVNYGYTF. The full variable domain, completed using reference TRBV7-9 and TRBJ1-2, is DTGVSQNPRHKITKRGQNVTFRCDPISEHNRLYWYRQTLGQGPEFLTYFQNEAQLEKSRLLSDRFSAERPKGSFSTLEIQRTEQGDSAMYLCASSLGREVNYGYTFGSGTRLTVV.

In this sample, this clone turned up once. The chain couples TRBV19 to TRBJ1-2; D is ambiguous. Germline CDR1 is LNHDA and CDR2 is SQIVND (reference sequence). Trimming took off 4 bases at V and 4 bases at J, with 7 bases between the two ends. The CDR3 has 12 amino acids. The CDR3 here is CASSNGLYGYTF. As DNA, the CDR3 is TGTGCCAGTAGTAATGGCCTCTATGGCTACACCTTC.

The rearrangement uses TRBV18 and TRBJ1-2, with D perhaps TRBD1 (5 bases). Trimming stripped 6 bases from V and 5 bases from J, with 13 bases between. Germline CDR1 KGHSH, CDR2 LQKENI. The CDR3 consists of 13 residues. CDR3 protein: CASSADSRYGYTF. The CDR3, as DNA: TGTGCCAGCTCTGCCGACAGTCGGTATGGCTACACCTTC.

The chain uses TRBV7-2 and TRBJ1-2; 8 bases match TRBD1. Germline V gene lookup returns CDR1 SGHTA and CDR2 FQGNSA. The V segment lost 1 base and the J segment 2 bases; nucleotides outside the gene matches: 3. This CDR3 contains 15 residues. CDR3: CASSLVRGQNYGYTF. The CDR3 bases are TGTGCCAGCAGCTTAGTCAGGGGGCAAAACTATGGCTACACCTTC.

This rearrangement joins TRBV6-5 to TRBJ1-5; 7 positions match TRBD1. The CDR3 is 13 amino acids. V trimming: 7 bases; J trimming: 6 bases; junction bases outside the gene matches: 6. Looked up from germline, CDR1 is MNHEY and CDR2 is SVGAGI. For the CDR3, the DNA is TGTGCCAGCACCATGACAGGGATTCAGCCCCAGCATTTT. It codes for CASTMTGIQPQHF.

V gene TRBV10-3 combines with J gene TRBJ2-7, with 9 bases fitting TRBD1. Germline V gives CDR1 ENHRY, CDR2 SYGVKD. V lost 5 bases and J lost 1; bases outside the gene matches: 3. The CDR3 covers 14 residues. CDR3 amino acids: CAISRDRASYEQYF. CDR3 coding DNA: TGTGCCATCAGTCGGGACAGGGCTTCCTACGAGCAGTACTTC.

The chain recombines TRBV21-1 with TRBJ2-3; TRBD1, as called in the table, went unchecked against the DNA. TRBV21-1 is labeled a pseudogene. The CDR3 covers 14 residues. The CDR3 DNA is TGTGCCAGCAGCAAGGGACAGGGCACAGATACGCAGTATTTT. Protein product: CASSKGQGTDTQYF.

The chain has TRBV3-1 (or the pseudogene TRBV3-2) and TRBJ1-1; perhaps TRBD1 as D (6 bases). Deletions cut 1 base from V and 10 bases from J, with 13 bases between. The CDR3 is 13 residues long. Germline-derived CDR1 and CDR2 are LGHDT and YNNKEL (reference sequence). The CDR3: CASSQGGGLVAFF. CDR3 nucleotide sequence: TGTGCCAGCAGCCAAGGGGGGGGGCTGGTAGCTTTCTTT.

The chain uses TRBV30 and TRBJ1-1; D is ambiguous. Trimming removed 2 bases at V and 1 base at J, with 11 bases between. Germline-derived CDR1 and CDR2 are GTSNPN and SVGIG (reference sequence). The CDR3 sequence is 14 residues long. The CDR3 DNA reads TGTGCCTGGAGTCCGGACTCCCGGAACACTGAAGCTTTCTTT. Translating gives CAWSPDSRNTEAFF.

The V and J genes are TRBV2 and TRBJ1-2; 8 positions match TRBD1. Germline CDR1 and CDR2: SNHLY and FYNNEI. J gave up 10 bases and V 7 bases, and 11 bases lay outside the gene matches. This CDR3 contains 13 residues. The CDR3 here is CASKDRGLVFYTF. In nucleotides, the CDR3 is TGTGCCAGCAAAGACAGGGGACTGGTCTTCTACACCTTC. Using reference TRBV2 and TRBJ1-2 for the parts outside the CDR3, the full variable domain is EPEVTQTPSHQVTQMGQEVILRCVPISNHLYFYWYRQILGQKVEFLVSFYNNEISEKSEIFDDQFSVERPDGSNFTLKIRSTKLEDSAMYFCASKDRGLVFYTFGSGTRLTVV.

The gene calls are TRBV7-9 and TRBJ1-4, with TRBD1 as a possible D gene (5 bases). Germline loops: CDR1 SEHNR, CDR2 FQNEAQ (reference sequence). The CDR3 has 14 amino acids. Deletions cut 2 bases from V and 4 bases from J, with 8 bases between. CDR3 nucleotide sequence: TGTGCCAGCAGCTTACAGGGCTTTAATGAAAAACTGTTTTTT. It translates to CASSLQGFNEKLFF.

The table lists this clone with a count of one. This chain joins TRBV12-5 and TRBJ1-1, with 7 bases lining up with TRBD1. Germline V lookup: CDR1 LGHNT, CDR2 FRNRAP. J lost 3 bases, V lost 5 bases, and 6 bases had no gene match. This CDR3 region has 14 residues. CDR3 sequence (DNA): TGTGCTAGTGGTCGATCAGGGGGAGACACTGAAGCTTTCTTT. Translating gives CASGRSGGDTEAFF.

This clone was counted only a few times. The gene calls are TRBV6-5 and TRBJ2-2, with 9 bases lining up with TRBD1. From germline, CDR1 is MNHEY and CDR2 SVGAGI. This CDR3 has 16 residues. V was clipped by 4 bases and J by 4 bases; unmatched bases: 7. CDR3 sequence reads: CASSSAQGARTGELFF. The CDR3 nucleotides are TGTGCCAGCAGTTCCGCACAGGGGGCGCGCACCGGGGAGCTGTTTTTT.

The V and J genes are TRBV30 and TRBJ2-7, with D maybe TRBD1 (7 bases). Germline values: CDR1 GTSNPN, CDR2 SVGIG (reference sequence). This CDR3 is 14 amino acids long. V gave up 3 bases and J gave up 5 bases, with 17 bases separating them. The chain's CDR3 is CAWSAGQIWHEQYF. The CDR3 coding sequence is TGTGCCTGGAGCGCGGGACAGATCTGGCACGAGCAGTACTTC.

The V and J genes are TRBV2 and TRBJ2-2; 10 bases align to TRBD1. This CDR3 has 15 amino acids. The germline V gene encodes CDR1 SNHLY and CDR2 FYNNEI. V was clipped by 8 bases and J by 4 bases; unmatched bases: 7. CDR3 amino acids: CASRGTGEFTGELFF. The CDR3 nucleotides read TGTGCCAGCCGAGGGACAGGGGAGTTCACCGGGGAGCTGTTTTTT. Full variable domain (rest looked up from reference TRBV2 and TRBJ2-2): EPEVTQTPSHQVTQMGQEVILRCVPISNHLYFYWYRQILGQKVEFLVSFYNNEISEKSEIFDDQFSVERPDGSNFTLKIRSTKLEDSAMYFCASRGTGEFTGELFFGEGSRLTVL.

This clone showed up just once. The V call is TRBV12-5, the J call TRBJ2-7; D is possibly TRBD2 (5 bases). Germline CDR1 reads LGHNT; CDR2 reads FRNRAP. V dropped 7 bases and J dropped 2 bases, with 15 bases sitting between them. This CDR3 is 14 amino acids long. The CDR3 reads CASDGGGRTYEQYF. In DNA form, the CDR3 reads TGTGCTAGTGACGGCGGAGGCAGAACCTACGAGCAGTACTTC.

J is TRBJ1-1 and V is TRBV24-1; no definite D call. V gave up 1 base and J gave up 5 bases, with 7 bases separating them. The CDR3 runs to 13 residues. CDR1 and CDR2 (germline): KGHDR, SFDVKD. This CDR3 reads CATSDLTGTEAFF. Written as DNA, the CDR3 is TGTGCCACCAGTGATTTAACGGGGACTGAAGCTTTCTTT.

This chain uses TRBV4-1 with TRBJ1-1, with TRBD1 matching 7 bases. The CDR3 length is 16 residues. Germline CDR1 reads MGHRA; CDR2 reads YSYEKL. Trimming took 3 bases from V and 2 from J; bases not matched to a gene: 9. CDR3 sequence: CASSHARDSLNTEAFF. In DNA form, the CDR3 reads TGCGCCAGCAGCCACGCGCGGGACAGCCTAAACACTGAAGCTTTCTTT.

The chain uses TRBV15 and TRBJ1-1; no clear D gene. Trimming took 0 bases from V and 7 from J, leaving 9 bases between them. The CDR3 runs 13 residues. The V gene's germline CDR1 is LNHNV and CDR2 YYDKDF (reference sequence). The CDR3 is CATSREMRNEAFF. In DNA form, the CDR3 reads TGTGCCACCAGCAGAGAAATGAGGAATGAAGCTTTCTTT.

The rearrangement uses TRBV13 and TRBJ2-7; D is perhaps TRBD2 (7 bases). Trimming shortened V by 1 base and J by 4 bases, and 29 bases separated the two germline ends. Germline CDR1 reads PRHDT; CDR2 reads FYEKMQ (reference sequence). CDR3 length equals 20 residues. This chain's CDR3 is CASSLVGGGAREISRYEQYF. DNA of the CDR3: TGTGCCAGCAGCTTAGTAGGGGGGGGTGCCAGGGAAATCAGCCGGTACGAGCAGTACTTC.

This chain uses TRBV7-8 with TRBJ2-7; a weak D match, TRBD1 (5 bases). Deletions cut 2 bases from V and 1 base from J, with 9 bases between. CDR1 and CDR2 (germline): SGHVS, FQNEAQ. The length of the CDR3 is 14 residues. For the CDR3, the DNA is TGTGCCAGCAGCTTAATCGCAGGGTCCTACGAGCAGTACTTC. Its protein is CASSLIAGSYEQYF. Supplemented by reference TRBV7-8 and TRBJ2-7, the full variable domain reads GAGVSQSPRYKVAKRGQDVALRCDPISGHVSLFWYQQALGQGPEFLTYFQNEAQLDKSGLPSDRFFAERPEGSVSTLKIQRTQQEDSAVYLCASSLIAGSYEQYFGPGTRLTVT.

The CDR3 loop reads CASNAQGDGYTF. The CDR3 DNA sequence: TGTGCCAGTAACGCACAGGGGGATGGCTACACCTTC. This chain links TRBV19 with TRBJ1-2; 8 nucleotides match TRBD1. CDR1 is LNHDA, CDR2 SQIVND, per germline (reference sequence). Trimming removed 7 bases from V and 6 bases from J; junction bases left unmatched: 4. CDR3 length: 12 residues.